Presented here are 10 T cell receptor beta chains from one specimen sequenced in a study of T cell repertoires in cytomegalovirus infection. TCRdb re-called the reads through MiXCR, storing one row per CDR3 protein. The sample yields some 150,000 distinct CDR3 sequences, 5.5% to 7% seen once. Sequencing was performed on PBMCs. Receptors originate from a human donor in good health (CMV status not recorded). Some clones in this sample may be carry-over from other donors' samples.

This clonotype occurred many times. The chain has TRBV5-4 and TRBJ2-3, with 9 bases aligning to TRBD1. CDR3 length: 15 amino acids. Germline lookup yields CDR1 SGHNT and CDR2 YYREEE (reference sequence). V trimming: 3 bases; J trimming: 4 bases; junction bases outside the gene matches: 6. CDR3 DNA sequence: TGTGCCAGCAGCTCCGGGACAGGGAGGGCAGATACGCAGTATTTT. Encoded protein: CASSSGTGRADTQYF. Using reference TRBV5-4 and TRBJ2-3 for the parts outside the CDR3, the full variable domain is ETGVTQSPTHLIKTRGQQVTLRCSSQSGHNTVSWYQQALGQGPQFIFQYYREEENGRGNFPPRFSGLQFPNYSSELNVNALELDDSALYLCASSSGTGRADTQYFGPGTRLTVL.

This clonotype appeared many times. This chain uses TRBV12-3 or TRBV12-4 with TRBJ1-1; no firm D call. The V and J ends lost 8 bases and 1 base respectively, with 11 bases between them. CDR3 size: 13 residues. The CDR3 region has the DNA TGTGCCAGCTCTCACCAGGAGAACACTGAAGCTTTCTTT. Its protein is CASSHQENTEAFF.

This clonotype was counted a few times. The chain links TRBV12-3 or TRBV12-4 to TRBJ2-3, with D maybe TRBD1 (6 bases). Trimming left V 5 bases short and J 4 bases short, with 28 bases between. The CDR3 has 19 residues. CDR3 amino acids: CASSTSGVWTSGPPDTQYF. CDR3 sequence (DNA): TGTGCCAGCAGTACGTCAGGGGTTTGGACCTCGGGCCCCCCAGATACGCAGTATTTT.

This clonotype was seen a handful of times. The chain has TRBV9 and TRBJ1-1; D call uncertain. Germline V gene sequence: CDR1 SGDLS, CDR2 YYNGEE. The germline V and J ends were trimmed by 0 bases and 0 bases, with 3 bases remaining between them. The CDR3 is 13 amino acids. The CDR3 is CASSVEVNTEAFF. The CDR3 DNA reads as TGTGCCAGCAGCGTAGAAGTGAACACTGAAGCTTTCTTT. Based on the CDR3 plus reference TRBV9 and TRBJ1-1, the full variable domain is DSGVTQTPKHLITATGQRVTLRCSPRSGDLSVYWYQQSLDQGLQFLIQYYNGEERAKGNILERFSAQQFPDLHSELNLSSLELGDSALYFCASSVEVNTEAFFGQGTRLTVV.

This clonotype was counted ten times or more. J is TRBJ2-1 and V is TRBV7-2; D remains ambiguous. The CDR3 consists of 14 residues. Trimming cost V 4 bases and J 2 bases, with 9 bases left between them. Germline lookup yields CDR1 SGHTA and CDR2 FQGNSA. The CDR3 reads CASSSIRTYNEQFF. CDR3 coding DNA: TGTGCCAGCAGCTCAATTCGAACCTACAATGAGCAGTTCTTC.

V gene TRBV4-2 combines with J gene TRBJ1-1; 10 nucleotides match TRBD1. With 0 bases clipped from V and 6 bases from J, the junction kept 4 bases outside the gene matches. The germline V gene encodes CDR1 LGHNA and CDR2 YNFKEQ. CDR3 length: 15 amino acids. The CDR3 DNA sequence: TGTGCCAGCAGCCAAGACCCAGGACAGGGGGCTGAAGCTTTCTTT. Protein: CASSQDPGQGAEAFF.

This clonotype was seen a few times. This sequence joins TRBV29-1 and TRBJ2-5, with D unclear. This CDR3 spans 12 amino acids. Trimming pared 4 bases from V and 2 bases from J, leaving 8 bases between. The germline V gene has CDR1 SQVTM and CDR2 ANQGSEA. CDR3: CSVAGFQETQYF. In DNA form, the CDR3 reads TGCAGCGTTGCCGGGTTTCAAGAGACCCAGTACTTC.

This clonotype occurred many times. The CDR3 protein is CASSPGQARHLEKLFF. CDR3 nucleotide sequence: TGTGCCAGCAGTCCAGGACAAGCTCGGCACCTTGAAAAACTGTTTTTT. The chain couples TRBV28 to TRBJ1-4; tentatively, D is TRBD1 (5 bases). CDR1 MDHEN and CDR2 SYDVKM come from the germline V gene. The CDR3 sequence is 16 residues long. Trimming took 5 bases from V and 7 from J, leaving 20 bases between them. Full variable domain (missing parts from reference TRBV28 and TRBJ1-4): DVKVTQSSRYLVKRTGEKVFLECVQDMDHENMFWYRQDPGLGLRLIYFSYDVKMKEKGDIPEGYSVSREKKERFSLILESASTNQTSMYLCASSPGQARHLEKLFFGSGTQLSVL.

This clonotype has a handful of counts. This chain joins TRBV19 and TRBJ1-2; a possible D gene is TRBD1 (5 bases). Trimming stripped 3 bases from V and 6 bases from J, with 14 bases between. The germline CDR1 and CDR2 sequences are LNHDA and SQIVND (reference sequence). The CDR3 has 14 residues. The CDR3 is CASSIGRGADGYTF. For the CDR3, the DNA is TGTGCCAGTAGTATTGGACGGGGCGCCGATGGCTACACCTTC. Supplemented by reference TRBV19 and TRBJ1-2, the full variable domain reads DGGITQSPKYLFRKEGQNVTLSCEQNLNHDAMYWYRQDPGQGLRLIYYSQIVNDFQKGDIAEGYSVSREKKESFPLTVTSAQKNPTAFYLCASSIGRGADGYTFGSGTRLTVV.

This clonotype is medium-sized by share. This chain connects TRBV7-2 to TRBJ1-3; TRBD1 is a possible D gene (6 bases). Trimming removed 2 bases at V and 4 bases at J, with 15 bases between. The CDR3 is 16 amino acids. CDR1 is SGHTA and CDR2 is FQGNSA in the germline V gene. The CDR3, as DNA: TGTGCCAGCAGCTTACGTCCGACAGGCGGAGGAAACACCATATATTTT. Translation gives CASSLRPTGGGNTIYF.